A selection of T cell receptor beta chains follows, all from one sample in a study of T cells in Graves' hyperthyroidism and ophthalmopathy. Each CDR3 protein gets one entry after TCRdb re-called the multiplex PCR reads with MiXCR. The sample shows fewer than 350,000 distinct CDR3 sequences, about an eighth of them seen only once. Sample: blood. These receptors all stem from a woman between 40 and 55 years old with Graves' hyperthyroidism. Each CDR3 is given with its conserved first and last residue. A D gene is named only where the DNA matches it firmly. Clone size is shown for a subset of rows, as once, few, many or a class of expanded clone.

>TRBJ1-2|TRBV12-3/TRBV12-4|many|.
TGTGCCAGCAGAAAATGGGGTCGGTATGGCTACACCTTC
CASRKWGRYGYTF
>TRBJ1-1|TRBV19|many|TRBD1
TGTGCCAGTAGCGACAGGGGAGACACTGAAGCTTTCTTT
CASSDRGDTEAFF
>TRBJ1-1|TRBV18|many|.
TGTGCCAGCTCACCTGGACGAATATCTGAAGCTTTCTTT
CASSPGRISEAFF
>TRBJ1-1|TRBV6-1|many|.
TGTGCCAGCCCGGGACACCCGAACACTGAAGCTTTCTTT
CASPGHPNTEAFF
>TRBJ1-1|TRBV19|few|.
TGTGCCCGTTCGACAGGCGTGAACACTGAAGCTTTCTTT
CARSTGVNTEAFF
>TRBJ2-2|TRBV2|many|TRBD1
TGTGCCAGCAGTGACCGGACAGGGGGCGCGAACACCGGGGAGCTGTTTTTT
CASSDRTGGANTGELFF
>TRBJ1-4|TRBV12-3/TRBV12-4|.|.
TGTGCCAGCAGTTTATCAGGGAGTGAAAAACTGTTTTTT
CASSLSGSEKLFF
>TRBJ2-7|TRBV28|many|TRBD1
TGTGCCAGCAGGTCCGACAGGGGTGTTCCCTACGAGCAGTACTTC
CASRSDRGVPYEQYF
>TRBJ1-5|TRBV6-2/TRBV6-3|many|.
TGTGCCAGCAGTTATCGCATGGGCAATCAGCCCCAGCATTTT
CASSYRMGNQPQHF
>TRBJ1-1|TRBV15|many|TRBD1
TGTGCCACCAGAAAGACAGGGGGGCCTGAAGCTTTCTTT
CATRKTGGPEAFF
>TRBJ1-4|TRBV14|many|TRBD1
TGTGCCAGCAGCCTTTGGACAGGGGGGACAGAAAAACTGTTTTTT
CASSLWTGGTEKLFF
>TRBJ2-1|TRBV3-1|.|TRBD2
TGTGCCAGCAGCCAAGATCTGGGGGGACTAGCGGGAGGCGACAATGAGCAGTTCTTC
CASSQDLGGLAGGDNEQFF
>TRBJ2-5|TRBV12-3/TRBV12-4|once|TRBD1
TGTGCCAGCAGCGTACAGGGGGTCCAAGAGACCCAGTACTTC
CASSVQGVQETQYF
>TRBJ2-2|TRBV2|many|TRBD2
TGTGCCAGCAGCCTTGGGACTAGCGGACTCACCGGGGAGCTGTTTTTT
CASSLGTSGLTGELFF
>TRBJ1-5|TRBV15|many|.
TGTGCCACCAGCAGTTCCAGGGGAAGTCAGCCCCAGCATTTT
CATSSSRGSQPQHF
>TRBJ2-3|TRBV28|many|.
TGTGCCAGCAGTCTGACAAGGGTCAAAGATACGCAGTATTTT
CASSLTRVKDTQYF
>TRBJ1-5|TRBV25-1|.|.
TGTGCCAGCAGTGAAATGGGGAGCAATCAGCCCCAGCATTTT
CASSEMGSNQPQHF
>TRBJ1-2|TRBV19|few|TRBD1
TGTGCCAGTAGTCCCGGGACAGGGCTAGGGGGTTATGGCTACACCTTC
CASSPGTGLGGYGYTF
>TRBJ2-3|TRBV2|many|.
TGTGCCAGCCGATGGACGGATAGCACAGATACGCAGTATTTT
CASRWTDSTDTQYF
>TRBJ2-7|TRBV6-6|many|TRBD1
TGTGCCAGCAGTTTATTCCGGGACAGGGGTTTTTACGAGCAGTACTTC
CASSLFRDRGFYEQYF
>TRBJ2-2|TRBV15|.|TRBD1
TGTGCCACCAGCGGTAGGACAGGGGGGCTCACCGGGGAGCTGTTTTTT
CATSGRTGGLTGELFF
>TRBJ2-7|TRBV5-5|.|.
TGTGCCAGCAGCTTGGAATGGGACATATCCTACGAGCAGTACTTC
CASSLEWDISYEQYF
>TRBJ2-7|TRBV28|many|.
TGTGCCAGCAGTTTACGGGGGCCCACCTACGAGCAGTACTTC
CASSLRGPTYEQYF
>TRBJ1-1|TRBV29-1|many|.
TGCAGCGTGTTTCGGGCAATGAACACTGAAGCTTTCTTT
CSVFRAMNTEAFF
>TRBJ2-7|TRBV28|many|TRBD2
TGTGCCAGCAGTTTTTCCCTAGCGGGGGCCTACGAGCAGTACTTC
CASSFSLAGAYEQYF
>TRBJ2-5|TRBV2|many|.
TGTGCCAGCAGTGACTGGGGGGCAGAGACCCAGTACTTC
CASSDWGAETQYF
>TRBJ2-5|TRBV4-2|few|TRBD1
TGTGCCAGCAGCCCCAGTGCCCGGACAGGGGATGAAGAGACCCAGTACTTC
CASSPSARTGDEETQYF
>TRBJ1-2|TRBV28|.|.
TGTGCCAGCAGTAAGGGGGGATATGGCTACACCTTC
CASSKGGYGYTF
>TRBJ1-2|TRBV9|.|.
TGTGCCAGCAGCGTAGATTACTCCTATGGCTACACCTTC
CASSVDYSYGYTF
>TRBJ2-3|TRBV18|.|TRBD1
TGTGCCAGCTCACCACAACCGGGACAGAGCACAGATACGCAGTATTTT
CASSPQPGQSTDTQYF
>TRBJ2-6|TRBV7-9|few|.
TGTGCCAGCAGCTTACAGGGAACTCGTGGTTCTGGGGCCAACGTCCTGACTTTC
CASSLQGTRGSGANVLTF
>TRBJ2-1|TRBV20-1|many|.
TGCAGTGCTAGGGCCAGTTATGAGCAGTTCTTC
CSARASYEQFF
>TRBJ2-5|TRBV2|many|TRBD2
TGTGCCAGCAGGCCGGGACGGGGGGAAGAGACCCAGTACTTC
CASRPGRGEETQYF
>TRBJ2-1|TRBV18|.|.
TGTGCCAGCTCACCTCGCTTATTCGCGGGTTACAATGAGCAGTTCTTC
CASSPRLFAGYNEQFF
>TRBJ2-1|TRBV3-1|many|.
TGTGCCAGCAGCCCTCCGACTCAGTCCAATGAGCAGTTCTTC
CASSPPTQSNEQFF
>TRBJ2-1|TRBV7-7|many|TRBD2
TGTGCTAGCAGCCTGACTAGCGGGACCGAGCAGTTCTTC
CASSLTSGTEQFF
>TRBJ2-1|TRBV7-9|many|.
TGTGCCAGCAGCTCGGATGCCGGGCCCGAGGGGAATGAGCAGTTCTTC
CASSSDAGPEGNEQFF
>TRBJ2-7|TRBV5-1|.|TRBD2
TGCGCCAGCAGCTTGGTGGCTGGAATTCGGCTAGCGGAGGAATACGAGCAGTACTTC
CASSLVAGIRLAEEYEQYF
>TRBJ1-3|TRBV9|many|.
TGTGCCAGCAGCGTAGCCCCGGGCCGCTCTGGAAACACCATATATTTT
CASSVAPGRSGNTIYF
>TRBJ2-4|TRBV18|few|.
TGTGCCAGCTCACCACAGGAGGGCCTCAAAAACATTCAGTACTTC
CASSPQEGLKNIQYF
>TRBJ1-5|TRBV2|many|.
TGTGCCAGCAGTGGGACCCAAGAGGACCAGCCCCAGCATTTT
CASSGTQEDQPQHF
>TRBJ1-1|TRBV2|many|.
TGTGCCAGCCACGCGAAAAGAAACACTGAAGCTTTCTTT
CASHAKRNTEAFF
>TRBJ2-7|TRBV5-8|many|.
TGTGCCAGCAGCTTGCGGCAGCAAGCCTACGAGCAGTACTTC
CASSLRQQAYEQYF
>TRBJ2-7|TRBV6-1|.|.
TGTGCCAGCAGTCCGCGGACCTCCTACGAGCAGTACTTC
CASSPRTSYEQYF
>TRBJ2-1|TRBV20-1|many|.
TGCAGTGCTAGAGAACAATACTCCTACAATGAGCAGTTCTTC
CSAREQYSYNEQFF
>TRBJ1-5|TRBV20-1|few|TRBD1
TGCAGTGCCCAGACAGGGGGCGCTTCTCAGCCCCAGCATTTT
CSAQTGGASQPQHF
>TRBJ2-5|TRBV29-1|few|.
TGCAGCGTTGAAGATTTGGGACACGACTTC
CSVEDLGHDF